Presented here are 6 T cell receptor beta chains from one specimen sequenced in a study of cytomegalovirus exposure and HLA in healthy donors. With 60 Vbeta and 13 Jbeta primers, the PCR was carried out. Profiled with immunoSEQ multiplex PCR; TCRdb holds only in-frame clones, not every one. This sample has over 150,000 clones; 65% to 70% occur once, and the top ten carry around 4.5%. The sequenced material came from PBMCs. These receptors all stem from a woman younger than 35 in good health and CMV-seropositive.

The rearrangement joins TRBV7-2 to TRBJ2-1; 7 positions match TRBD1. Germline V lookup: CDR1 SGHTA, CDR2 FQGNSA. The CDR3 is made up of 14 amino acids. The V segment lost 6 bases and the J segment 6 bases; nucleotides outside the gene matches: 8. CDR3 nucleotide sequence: TGTGCCAGCAGTCCCGGGACAGTTACCAATGAGCAGTTCTTC. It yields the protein CASSPGTVTNEQFF.

The CDR3 DNA reads as TGTGCCAGCAGTATGGGACTAGCGGGGGAGAATTTATATCAAGAGACCCAGTACTTC. Translated, it gives CASSMGLAGENLYQETQYF. The genes are TRBV28 and TRBJ2-5; 14 bases align to TRBD2. V dropped 5 bases and J dropped 2; count of bases not matched to a gene: 13. The germline gives CDR1 MDHEN, CDR2 SYDVKM. The CDR3 runs 19 residues. The whole variable domain, filled in from reference TRBV28 and TRBJ2-5, reads DVKVTQSSRYLVKRTGEKVFLECVQDMDHENMFWYRQDPGLGLRLIYFSYDVKMKEKGDIPEGYSVSREKKERFSLILESASTNQTSMYLCASSMGLAGENLYQETQYFGPGTRLLVL.

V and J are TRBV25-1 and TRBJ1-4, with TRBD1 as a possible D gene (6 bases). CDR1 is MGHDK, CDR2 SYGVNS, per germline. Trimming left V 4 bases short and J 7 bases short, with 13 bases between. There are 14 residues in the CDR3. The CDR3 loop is CASSGRGSGEKLFF. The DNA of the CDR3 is TGTGCCAGCAGTGGCAGGGGCTCGGGTGAAAAACTGTTTTTT.

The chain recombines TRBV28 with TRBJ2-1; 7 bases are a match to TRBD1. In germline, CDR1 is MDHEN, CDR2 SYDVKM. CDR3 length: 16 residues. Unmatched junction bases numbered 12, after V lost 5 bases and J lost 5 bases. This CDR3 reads CASSPNRDSINNEQFF. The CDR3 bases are TGTGCCAGCAGTCCAAACCGGGACAGCATTAACAATGAGCAGTTCTTC.

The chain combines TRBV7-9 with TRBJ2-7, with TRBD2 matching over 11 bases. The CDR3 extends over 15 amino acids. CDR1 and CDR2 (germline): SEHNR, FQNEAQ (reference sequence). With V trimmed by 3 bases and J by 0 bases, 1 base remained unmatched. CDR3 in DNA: TGTGCCAGCAGCTTGACTAGCGGGAACTCCTACGAGCAGTACTTC. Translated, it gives CASSLTSGNSYEQYF. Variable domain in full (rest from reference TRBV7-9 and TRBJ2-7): DTGVSQNPRHKITKRGQNVTFRCDPISEHNRLYWYRQTLGQGPEFLTYFQNEAQLEKSRLLSDRFSAERPKGSFSTLEIQRTEQGDSAMYLCASSLTSGNSYEQYFGPGTRLTVT.

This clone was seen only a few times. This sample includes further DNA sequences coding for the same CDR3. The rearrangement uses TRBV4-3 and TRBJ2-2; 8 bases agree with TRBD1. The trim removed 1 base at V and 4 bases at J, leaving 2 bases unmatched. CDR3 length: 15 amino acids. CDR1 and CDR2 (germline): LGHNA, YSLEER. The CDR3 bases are TGCGCCAGCAGCCAAGGACAGGGGTCCACCGGGGAGCTGTTTTTT. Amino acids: CASSQGQGSTGELFF.